A selection of T cell receptor beta chains follows, all from one sample in a study of cytomegalovirus exposure and HLA in healthy donors. Method: immunoSEQ multiplex PCR; TCRdb's copy keeps in-frame clones and lacks some. The sample yields roughly 34,000 clones, 60% to 75% seen once. The sequencing sample was made of PBMCs. Receptors were obtained from a young man in good health and CMV-seronegative. Both conserved end residues are part of each CDR3. The D gene is left open where the match is weak. Size values are once, few and many counts, or a class for expanded clones, and some rows have none.

d_gene: NA
j_gene: TRBJ1-5
v_gene: TRBV7-2
abundance: few
CDR3aa: CASSLQGTQPQHF
CDR3nt: TGTGCCAGCAGCTTACAGGGGACTCAGCCCCAGCATTTT

d_gene: TRBD1
j_gene: TRBJ1-1
v_gene: TRBV2
abundance: few
CDR3aa: CASRDGTGMNTEAFF
CDR3nt: TGTGCCAGCAGGGACGGGACAGGGATGAACACTGAAGCTTTCTTT

d_gene: NA
j_gene: TRBJ1-6
v_gene: TRBV5-7
abundance: once
CDR3aa: CASSLPGFNSPLHF
CDR3nt: TGTGCCAGCAGCTTGCCAGGGTTCAATTCACCCCTCCACTTT

d_gene: NA
j_gene: TRBJ2-2
v_gene: TRBV6-5
abundance: once
CDR3aa: CASSPGSATGELFF
CDR3nt: TGTGCCAGCAGCCCAGGATCGGCCACCGGGGAGCTGTTTTTT

d_gene: TRBD2
j_gene: TRBJ2-5
v_gene: TRBV7-2
abundance: few
CDR3aa: CASSLAGGGETQYF
CDR3nt: TGTGCCAGCAGCTTAGCGGGGGGAGGGGAGACCCAGTACTTC

d_gene: TRBD1
j_gene: TRBJ1-2
v_gene: TRBV4-1
abundance: NA
CDR3aa: CASSPSLDRVGVYTF
CDR3nt: TGCGCCAGCAGCCCTTCACTAGACAGGGTCGGTGTATACACCTTC

d_gene: NA
j_gene: TRBJ1-5
v_gene: TRBV5-6
abundance: NA
CDR3aa: CASSFSDSNQPQHF
CDR3nt: TGTGCCAGCAGCTTCAGTGATAGCAATCAGCCCCAGCATTTT

d_gene: NA
j_gene: TRBJ1-5
v_gene: TRBV4-1
abundance: NA
CDR3aa: CASSQELGRGNQPQHF
CDR3nt: TGCGCCAGCAGCCAAGAGTTAGGGAGAGGTAATCAGCCCCAGCATTTT

d_gene: TRBD2
j_gene: TRBJ2-3
v_gene: TRBV4-3
abundance: NA
CDR3aa: CASSVAGARTDTQYF
CDR3nt: TGCGCCAGCAGCGTAGCGGGGGCTCGCACAGATACGCAGTATTTT

d_gene: TRBD1
j_gene: TRBJ2-7
v_gene: TRBV10-3
abundance: NA
CDR3aa: CAISVGTGSSEQYF
CDR3nt: TGTGCCATCAGTGTTGGGACAGGGAGCTCCGAGCAGTACTTC

d_gene: NA
j_gene: TRBJ1-1
v_gene: TRBV5-4
abundance: few
CDR3aa: CASSLGQGTGTEAFF
CDR3nt: TGTGCCAGCAGCTTAGGTCAGGGGACGGGCACTGAAGCTTTCTTT

d_gene: NA
j_gene: TRBJ1-2
v_gene: TRBV25-1
abundance: once
CDR3aa: CASSEGGIGYGYTF
CDR3nt: TGTGCCAGCAGTGAAGGGGGCATCGGTTATGGCTACACCTTC

d_gene: NA
j_gene: TRBJ2-7
v_gene: TRBV7-2
abundance: NA
CDR3aa: CASSPHRVRGEQYF
CDR3nt: TGTGCCAGCAGCCCCCACAGGGTTCGCGGCGAGCAGTACTTC

d_gene: TRBD2
j_gene: TRBJ2-5
v_gene: TRBV2
abundance: NA
CDR3aa: CASSEGRLAGGETQYF
CDR3nt: TGTGCCAGCAGTGAAGGTCGACTAGCGGGGGGGGAGACCCAGTACTTC

d_gene: NA
j_gene: TRBJ2-7
v_gene: TRBV28
abundance: NA
CDR3aa: CASSLVGASGYEQYF
CDR3nt: TGTGCCAGCAGTTTGGTGGGGGCGTCCGGCTACGAGCAGTACTTC

d_gene: TRBD1
j_gene: TRBJ2-1
v_gene: TRBV19
abundance: NA
CDR3aa: CASSIDRTQGAPSSYNEQFF
CDR3nt: TGTGCCAGTAGTATAGATCGTACACAGGGGGCGCCGAGCTCCTACAATGAGCAGTTCTTC

d_gene: NA
j_gene: TRBJ1-1
v_gene: TRBV6-1
abundance: once
CDR3aa: CASSVRGSKNTEAFF
CDR3nt: TGTGCCAGCAGTGTCCGGGGGAGTAAGAACACTGAAGCTTTCTTT

d_gene: NA
j_gene: TRBJ2-1
v_gene: TRBV6-5
abundance: NA
CDR3aa: CASSYGPEQFF
CDR3nt: TGTGCCAGCAGTTACGGCCCCGAGCAGTTCTTC

d_gene: NA
j_gene: TRBJ1-5
v_gene: TRBV6-5
abundance: NA
CDR3aa: CASGRGSVLQPQHF
CDR3nt: TGTGCCAGCGGGAGGGGATCCGTGCTTCAGCCCCAGCATTTT

d_gene: TRBD2
j_gene: TRBJ2-7
v_gene: TRBV4-2
abundance: NA
CDR3aa: CASSQDTASGRYEQYF
CDR3nt: TGTGCCAGCAGCCAAGATACGGCTAGCGGGAGATACGAGCAGTACTTC

d_gene: TRBD1
j_gene: TRBJ1-6
v_gene: TRBV7-2
abundance: NA
CDR3aa: CASSSRHSGQGDSPLHF
CDR3nt: TGTGCCAGCAGCTCCCGACATTCTGGACAGGGCGATTCACCCCTCCACTTT

d_gene: NA
j_gene: TRBJ1-2
v_gene: TRBV5-1
abundance: NA
CDR3aa: CASSLESPNYGYTF
CDR3nt: TGCGCCAGCAGCTTGGAAAGCCCGAACTATGGCTACACCTTC

d_gene: TRBD1
j_gene: TRBJ1-5
v_gene: TRBV5-1
abundance: once
CDR3aa: CASSVQGQAFEPQHF
CDR3nt: TGCGCCAGCAGCGTACAGGGACAGGCTTTTGAGCCCCAGCATTTT

d_gene: NA
j_gene: TRBJ1-2
v_gene: TRBV14
abundance: NA
CDR3aa: CASSTHSPGSGYTF
CDR3nt: TGTGCCAGCAGCACTCATAGTCCGGGTAGTGGCTACACCTTC

d_gene: NA
j_gene: TRBJ2-7
v_gene: TRBV5-1
abundance: NA
CDR3aa: CASSEDTSSYEQYF
CDR3nt: TGCGCCAGCAGCGAGGACACTTCCTCCTACGAGCAGTACTTC

d_gene: NA
j_gene: TRBJ2-3
v_gene: TRBV6-5
abundance: NA
CDR3aa: CASSYVGGATDTQYF
CDR3nt: TGTGCCAGCAGTTACGTTGGCGGGGCGACAGATACGCAGTATTTT

d_gene: TRBD1
j_gene: TRBJ1-1
v_gene: TRBV18
abundance: NA
CDR3aa: CASSPQGANTEAFF
CDR3nt: TGTGCCAGCTCACCACAGGGGGCGAACACTGAAGCTTTCTTT